This T cell receptor beta chain appears in the sequencing data of a study of cytomegalovirus exposure and HLA in healthy donors. Amplification used 60 Vbeta primers and 13 Jbeta primers. Authors' processing steps: A later analysis tallied approximately 87 million unique TCR beta chains, roughly 11 million of them shared. The method was immunoSEQ multiplex PCR; TCRdb's version includes in-frame clones alone and lacks a portion of them. The V and J calls and the clone size are those of that table, but D and trimming were determined from the DNA. The table shows 150,000 or so clones, with 78% occurring only once. Each donor was nominally healthy when sampled (though unrecorded immune exposures were likely). Germline CDR1 reads MGHRA; CDR2 reads YSYEKL. The CDR3 is 16 amino acids. V lost 1 base to trimming and J lost 2 bases, with 15 bases between them. A word on this clone: Its specificity is unknown.

Notes on the study in general: Sequencing depth across donors, presence/absence analyses assumed, was roughly uniform. TCR beta sequences reportedly predicted most subjects' HLA-A and HLA-B alleles accurately.

The source is a woman aged 40 to 55 in good health and CMV-seronegative. Material for sequencing was PBMCs. This sequence joins TRBV4-1 and TRBJ2-7; the D is unclear. CDR3 nucleotides: TGCGCCAGCAGCCAAGGAGTTAGCCCGGCGGCCTACGAGCAGTACTTC. Protein sequence: CASSQGVSPAAYEQYF.